These 7 T cell receptor beta chains were sequenced from one sample in a study of T cell changes during pregnancy in multiple sclerosis. The method was immunoSEQ multiplex PCR; TCRdb's version includes in-frame clones alone and lacks a portion of them. Here the sample spans tens of thousands of clones, roughly nine tenths being singletons. Source: peripheral blood, taken in the second trimester of pregnancy. The origin of the receptors is a female donor with multiple sclerosis, enrolled in a pregnancy study.

The chain combines TRBV6-1 with TRBJ2-3; TRBD2 matches 10 bases. V gave up 3 bases and J gave up 4 bases; unmatched junction bases: 7. Germline-derived CDR1 and CDR2 are MNHNS and SASEGT. The CDR3 spans 16 residues. The CDR3 loop reads CASSEMGLARPDTQYF. The CDR3 bases are TGTGCCAGCAGTGAGATGGGACTAGCGAGGCCAGATACGCAGTATTTT.

The CDR3: CASSEYNYGYTF. DNA for the CDR3: TGTGCCAGTAGTGAGTACAACTATGGCTACACCTTC. The chain employs TRBV19 and TRBJ1-2; D is unclear. Trimming left V 5 bases short and J 2 bases short, with 6 bases between. The CDR3 consists of 12 residues. Germline V lookup: CDR1 LNHDA, CDR2 SQIVND (reference sequence).

This clone is a singleton in its sample. The CDR3 nucleotides are TGTGCCAGCAGTGAAGTATTGGCGGGGGGCCCCTACGAGCAGTACTTC. Protein sequence: CASSEVLAGGPYEQYF. The rearrangement joins TRBV6-1 to TRBJ2-7; 8 positions match TRBD2. CDR3 length equals 16 residues. Per germline, CDR1 MNHNS and CDR2 SASEGT. Losses at the gene ends were 1 base for V and 2 bases for J; bases not matched to a gene: 7.

This chain uses TRBV6-1 with TRBJ1-2; 7 bases agree with TRBD1. This CDR3 region has 17 residues. Losses at the gene ends were 4 bases for V and 2 bases for J; bases not matched to a gene: 13. CDR1 and CDR2 (germline): MNHNS, SASEGT. The CDR3 DNA sequence: TGTGCCAGCAGTGCACCTCCTGGAGGGGGCGAAAACTATGGCTACACCTTC. Translated: CASSAPPGGGENYGYTF.

The rearrangement links TRBV9 to TRBJ2-1; tentative D call: TRBD1 (5 bases). The CDR3 consists of 12 residues. CDR1 and CDR2 from the germline V gene are SGDLS and YYNGEE. V lost 7 bases, J lost 4 bases, and 9 bases lay in between. CDR3 DNA: TGTGCCAGCTCGACAGTTTACAATGAGCAGTTCTTC. Translation gives CASSTVYNEQFF.

This rearrangement joins TRBV4-2 to TRBJ1-2; 9 bases fit TRBD1. The CDR3 contains 14 residues. The germline CDR1 and CDR2 sequences are LGHNA and YNFKEQ. Losses at the gene ends were 8 bases for V and 2 bases for J; bases not matched to a gene: 6. The CDR3 is CASGTGQGNYGYTF. The CDR3 bases are TGTGCCAGCGGTACTGGACAGGGGAACTATGGCTACACCTTC.

J is TRBJ1-2 and V is TRBV30; D gene unclear. The length of the CDR3 is 12 residues. V was trimmed by 6 bases and J by 2 bases, leaving 10 bases between them. The V gene's germline CDR1 is GTSNPN and CDR2 SVGIG (reference sequence). The CDR3 region has the DNA TGTGCCTGTAAAGGGAGCAACTATGGCTACACCTTC. Translating it yields CACKGSNYGYTF. The complete variable domain, with remaining parts taken from reference TRBV30 and TRBJ1-2, reads SQTIHQWPATLVQPVGSPLSLECTVEGTSNPNLYWYRQAAGRGLQLLFYSVGIGQISSEVPQNLSASRPQDRQFILSSKKLLLSDSGFYLCACKGSNYGYTFGSGTRLTVV.